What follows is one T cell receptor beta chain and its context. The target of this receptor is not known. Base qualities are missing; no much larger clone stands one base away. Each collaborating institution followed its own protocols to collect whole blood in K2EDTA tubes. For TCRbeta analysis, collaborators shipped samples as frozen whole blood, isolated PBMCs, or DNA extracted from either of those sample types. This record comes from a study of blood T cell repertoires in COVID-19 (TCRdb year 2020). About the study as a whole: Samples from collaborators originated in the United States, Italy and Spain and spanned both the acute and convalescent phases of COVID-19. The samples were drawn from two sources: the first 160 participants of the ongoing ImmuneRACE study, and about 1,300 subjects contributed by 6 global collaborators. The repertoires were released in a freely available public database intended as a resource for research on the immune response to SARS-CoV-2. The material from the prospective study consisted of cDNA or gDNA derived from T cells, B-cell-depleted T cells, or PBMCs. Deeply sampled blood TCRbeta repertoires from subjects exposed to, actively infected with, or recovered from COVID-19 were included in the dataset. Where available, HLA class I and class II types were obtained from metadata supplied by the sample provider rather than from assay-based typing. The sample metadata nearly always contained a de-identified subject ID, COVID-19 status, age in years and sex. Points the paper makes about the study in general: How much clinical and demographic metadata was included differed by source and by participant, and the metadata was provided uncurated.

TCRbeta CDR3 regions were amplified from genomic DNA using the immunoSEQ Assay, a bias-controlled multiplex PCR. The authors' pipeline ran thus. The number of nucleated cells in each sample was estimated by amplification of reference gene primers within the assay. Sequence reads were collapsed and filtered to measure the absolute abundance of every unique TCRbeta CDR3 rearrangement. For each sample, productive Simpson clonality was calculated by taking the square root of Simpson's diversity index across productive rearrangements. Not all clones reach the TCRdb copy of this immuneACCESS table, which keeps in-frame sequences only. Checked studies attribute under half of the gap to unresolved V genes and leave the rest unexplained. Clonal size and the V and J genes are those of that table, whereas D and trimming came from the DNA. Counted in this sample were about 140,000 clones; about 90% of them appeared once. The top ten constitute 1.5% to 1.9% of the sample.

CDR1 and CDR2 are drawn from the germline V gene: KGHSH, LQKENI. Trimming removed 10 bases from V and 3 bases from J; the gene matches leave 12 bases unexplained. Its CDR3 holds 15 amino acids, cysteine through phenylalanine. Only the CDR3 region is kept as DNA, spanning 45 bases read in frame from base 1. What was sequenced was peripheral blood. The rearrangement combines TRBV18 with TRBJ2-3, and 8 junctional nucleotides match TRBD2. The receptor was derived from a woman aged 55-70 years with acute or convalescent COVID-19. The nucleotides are TGTGCCACCACCAGGCAACGGGGGGGAACAGATACGCAGTATTTT. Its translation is CATTRQRGGTDTQYF.